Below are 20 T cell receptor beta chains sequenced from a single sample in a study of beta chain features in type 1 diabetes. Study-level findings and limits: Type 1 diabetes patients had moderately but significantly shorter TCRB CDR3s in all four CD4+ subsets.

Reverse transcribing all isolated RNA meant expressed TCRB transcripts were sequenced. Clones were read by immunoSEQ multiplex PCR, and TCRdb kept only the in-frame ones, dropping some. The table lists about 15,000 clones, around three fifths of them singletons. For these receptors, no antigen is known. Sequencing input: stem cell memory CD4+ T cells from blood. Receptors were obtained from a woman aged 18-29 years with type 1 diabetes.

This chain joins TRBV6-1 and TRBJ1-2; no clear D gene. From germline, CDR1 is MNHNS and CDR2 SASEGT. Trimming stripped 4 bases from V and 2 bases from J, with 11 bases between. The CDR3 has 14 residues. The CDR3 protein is CASSVTRINYGYTF. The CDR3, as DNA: TGTGCCAGCAGTGTAACCAGGATAAACTATGGCTACACCTTC.

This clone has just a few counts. The CDR3 is CASSFGTSANTGELFF. The CDR3 DNA follows: TGTGCCAGCAGCTTTGGGACATCCGCGAACACCGGGGAGCTGTTTTTT. The V call is TRBV7-3, the J call TRBJ2-2; a possible D gene is TRBD1 (6 bases). Deletions cut 3 bases from V and 0 bases from J, with 11 bases between. This CDR3 comprises 16 residues. The germline V gene has CDR1 SGHTA and CDR2 FQGTGA.

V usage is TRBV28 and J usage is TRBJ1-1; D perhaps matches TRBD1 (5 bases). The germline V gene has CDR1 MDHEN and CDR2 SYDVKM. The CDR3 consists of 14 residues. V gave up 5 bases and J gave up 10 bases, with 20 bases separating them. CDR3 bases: TGTGCCAGCAGTCCCCGCGGGGGAGAGGCCGCAGCTTTCTTT. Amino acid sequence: CASSPRGGEAAAFF.

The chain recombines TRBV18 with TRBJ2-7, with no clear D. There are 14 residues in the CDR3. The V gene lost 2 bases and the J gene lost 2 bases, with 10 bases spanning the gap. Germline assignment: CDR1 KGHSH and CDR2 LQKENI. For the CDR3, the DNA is TGTGCCAGCTCACCAGTGCCGGGTACCTACGAGCAGTACTTC. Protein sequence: CASSPVPGTYEQYF.

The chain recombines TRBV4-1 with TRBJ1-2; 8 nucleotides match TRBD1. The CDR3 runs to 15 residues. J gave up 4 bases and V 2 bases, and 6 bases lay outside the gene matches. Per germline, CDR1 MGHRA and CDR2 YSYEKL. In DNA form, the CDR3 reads TGCGCCAGCAGCCAACAGACAGGGGACGTCTATGGCTACACCTTC. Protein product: CASSQQTGDVYGYTF.

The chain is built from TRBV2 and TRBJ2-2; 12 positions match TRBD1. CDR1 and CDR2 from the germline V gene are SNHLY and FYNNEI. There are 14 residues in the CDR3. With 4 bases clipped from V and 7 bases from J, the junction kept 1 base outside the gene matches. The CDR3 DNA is TGTGCCAGCAGTGGGGACAGGGGGCTCGGGGAGCTGTTTTTT. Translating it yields CASSGDRGLGELFF.

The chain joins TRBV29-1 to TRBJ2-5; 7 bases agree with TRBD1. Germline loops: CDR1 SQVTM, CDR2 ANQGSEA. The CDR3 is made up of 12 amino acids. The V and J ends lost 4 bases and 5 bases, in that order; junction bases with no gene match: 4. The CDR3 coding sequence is TGCAGCGTTGGACAGGGAGAGGAGACCCAGTACTTC. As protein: CSVGQGEETQYF.

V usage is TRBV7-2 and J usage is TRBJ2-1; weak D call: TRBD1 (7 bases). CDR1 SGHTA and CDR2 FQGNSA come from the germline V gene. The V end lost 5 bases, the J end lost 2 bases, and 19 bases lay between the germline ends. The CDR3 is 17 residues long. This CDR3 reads CASSPSGGAGTYNEQFF. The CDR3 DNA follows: TGTGCCAGCAGCCCGTCAGGGGGTGCGGGAACCTACAATGAGCAGTTCTTC.

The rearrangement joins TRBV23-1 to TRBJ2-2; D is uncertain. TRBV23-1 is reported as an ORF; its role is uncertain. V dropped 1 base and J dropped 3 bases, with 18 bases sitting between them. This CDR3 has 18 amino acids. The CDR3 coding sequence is TGCGCCAGCAGTCAATTATGGGCCTACCGGTTGGACACCGGGGAGCTGTTTTTT. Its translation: CASSQLWAYRLDTGELFF.

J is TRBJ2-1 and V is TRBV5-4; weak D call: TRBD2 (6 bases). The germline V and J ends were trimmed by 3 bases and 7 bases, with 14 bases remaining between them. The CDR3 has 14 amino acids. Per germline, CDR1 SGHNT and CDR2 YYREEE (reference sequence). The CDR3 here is CASSWGLGENEQFF. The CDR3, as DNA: TGTGCCAGCAGCTGGGGACTGGGGGAAAATGAGCAGTTCTTC.

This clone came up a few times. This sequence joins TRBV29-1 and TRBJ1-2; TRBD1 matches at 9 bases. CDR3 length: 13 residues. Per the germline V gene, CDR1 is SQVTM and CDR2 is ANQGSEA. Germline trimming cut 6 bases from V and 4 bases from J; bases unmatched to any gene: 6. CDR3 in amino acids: CSVGSDRGYGYTF. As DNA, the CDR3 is TGCAGCGTGGGATCGGACAGGGGCTATGGCTACACCTTC.

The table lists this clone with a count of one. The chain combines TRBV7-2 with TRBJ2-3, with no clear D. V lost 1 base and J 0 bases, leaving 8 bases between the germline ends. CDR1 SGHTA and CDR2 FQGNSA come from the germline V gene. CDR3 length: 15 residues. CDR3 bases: TGTGCCAGCAGCTTAGAGCAGGTTAGCACAGATACGCAGTATTTT. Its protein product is CASSLEQVSTDTQYF.

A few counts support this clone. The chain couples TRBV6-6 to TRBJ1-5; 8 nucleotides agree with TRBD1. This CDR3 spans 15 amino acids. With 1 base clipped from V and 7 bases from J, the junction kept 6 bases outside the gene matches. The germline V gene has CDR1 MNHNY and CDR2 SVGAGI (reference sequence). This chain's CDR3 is CASSYLEDRVQPQHF. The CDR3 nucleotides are TGTGCCAGCAGTTACTTGGAGGACAGGGTCCAGCCCCAGCATTTT.

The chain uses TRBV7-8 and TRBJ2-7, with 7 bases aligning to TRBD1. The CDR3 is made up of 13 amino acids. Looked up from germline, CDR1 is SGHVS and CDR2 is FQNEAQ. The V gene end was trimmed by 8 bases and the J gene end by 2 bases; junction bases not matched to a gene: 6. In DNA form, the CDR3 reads TGTGCCAGCGGACGGGACAGACCCTACGAGCAGTACTTC. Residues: CASGRDRPYEQYF.

CDR3 coding DNA: TGTGCCAGCAGAGACTTTACCTACGAGCAGTACTTC. As protein: CASRDFTYEQYF. This chain joins TRBV4-2 and TRBJ2-7; D uncertain. CDR1 LGHNA and CDR2 YNFKEQ come from the germline V gene. V was clipped by 6 bases and J by 2 bases, with 8 bases between them. The CDR3 is 12 residues long.

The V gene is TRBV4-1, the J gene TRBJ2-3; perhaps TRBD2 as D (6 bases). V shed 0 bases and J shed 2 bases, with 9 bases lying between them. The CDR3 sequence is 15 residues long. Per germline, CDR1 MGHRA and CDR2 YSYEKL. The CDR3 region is CASSQEWRDTDTQYF. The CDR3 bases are TGCGCCAGCAGCCAAGAGTGGAGGGACACAGATACGCAGTATTTT.

The CDR3 loop is CASSPGTGDNQPQHF. In DNA, the CDR3 is TGTGCCAGCTCCCCGGGGACAGGGGACAATCAGCCCCAGCATTTT. The J gene is TRBJ1-5, the V gene TRBV18; 10 bases align to TRBD1. J lost 3 bases, V lost 6 bases, and 5 bases had no gene match. The CDR3 totals 15 residues. Germline V gene sequence: CDR1 KGHSH, CDR2 LQKENI.

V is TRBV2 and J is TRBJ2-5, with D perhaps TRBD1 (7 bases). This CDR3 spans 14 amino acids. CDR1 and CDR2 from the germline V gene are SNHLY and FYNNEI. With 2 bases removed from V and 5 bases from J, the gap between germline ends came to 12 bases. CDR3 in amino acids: CASSEQGGRETQYF. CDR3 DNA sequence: TGTGCCAGCAGTGAACAGGGGGGACGGGAGACCCAGTACTTC.

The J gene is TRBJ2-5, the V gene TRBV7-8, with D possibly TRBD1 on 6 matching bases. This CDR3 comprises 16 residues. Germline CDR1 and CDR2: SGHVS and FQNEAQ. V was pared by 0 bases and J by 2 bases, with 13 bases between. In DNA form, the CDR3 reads TGTGCCAGCAGCTTAGCGTATCCGGGACAACAAGAGACCCAGTACTTC. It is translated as CASSLAYPGQQETQYF.

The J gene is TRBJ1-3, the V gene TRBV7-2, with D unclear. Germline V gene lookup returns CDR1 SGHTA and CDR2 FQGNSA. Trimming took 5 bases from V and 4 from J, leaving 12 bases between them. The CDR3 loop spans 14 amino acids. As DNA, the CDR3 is TGTGCCAGCAGCCCTACGGCGGTGGGAAACACCATATATTTT. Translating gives CASSPTAVGNTIYF.